This T cell receptor beta chain was captured by sequencing in a study of shared clonotypes between healthy human individuals. The wider study: Donor ages ranged 18 to 49 years: a couple of women, a few men.

Study outcomes and limitations: An effect of sequencing depth on clonotype sharing among donors was expected.

Spread over ten immunoSEQ deep assay plates, unsorted PBMC DNA underwent sequencing. TCRdb's copy holds only in-frame clones and misses some; the assay was immunoSEQ multiplex PCR. The sample has 450,000 to 500,000 clones, around four fifths seen once; the top ten hold approximately 12%. Everyone who donated was a Caucasian adult who lived in Nashville, Tennessee. CDR3 length: 15 residues. CDR1 is SGHTA, CDR2 FQGNSA, per germline. V lost 5 bases to trimming and J lost 1 base, with 11 bases between them. In regard to this clone: Its matching antigen is unknown.

This TCR came from a woman between 40 and 55 years old in good health. Some clones in this sample may be carry-over from other donors' samples. The chain employs TRBV7-2 and TRBJ2-2; D call uncertain. The sequenced sample consisted of PBMCs. The chain's CDR3 is CASSVTRQNTGELFF. In nucleotides, the CDR3 is TGTGCCAGCAGCGTGACAAGACAGAACACCGGGGAGCTGTTTTTT.